Below, one T cell receptor beta chain is given with its context. The sample comes from a study of OX40 agonist ivuxolimab in advanced cancers. Study-wide background: Subjects had a mean age of around 60 years, with a range of roughly 20 to 80; just over 80% were male.

Profiling relied on immunoSEQ multiplex PCR, and the TCRdb table lists in-frame clones only, not all of them. The sample contains some 85,000 clones, more than 80% of which appear only once. Germline V lookup: CDR1 SEHNR, CDR2 FQNEAQ (reference sequence). The CDR3 runs to 16 residues. V shed 4 bases and J shed 0 bases, with 13 bases lying between them. This receptor was obtained from an adult with an advanced solid tumor such as melanoma, head and neck, liver or kidney cancer. V and J are TRBV7-9 and TRBJ2-1, with D unresolved. This material consisted of CD4+ or CD8+ T cells sorted from blood, taken in a trial of the OX40 agonist ivuxolimab. CDR3 in amino acids: CASSSQDLLSYNEQFF. The CDR3 bases are TGTGCCAGCAGCTCCCAAGACTTGCTCTCCTACAATGAGCAGTTCTTC.